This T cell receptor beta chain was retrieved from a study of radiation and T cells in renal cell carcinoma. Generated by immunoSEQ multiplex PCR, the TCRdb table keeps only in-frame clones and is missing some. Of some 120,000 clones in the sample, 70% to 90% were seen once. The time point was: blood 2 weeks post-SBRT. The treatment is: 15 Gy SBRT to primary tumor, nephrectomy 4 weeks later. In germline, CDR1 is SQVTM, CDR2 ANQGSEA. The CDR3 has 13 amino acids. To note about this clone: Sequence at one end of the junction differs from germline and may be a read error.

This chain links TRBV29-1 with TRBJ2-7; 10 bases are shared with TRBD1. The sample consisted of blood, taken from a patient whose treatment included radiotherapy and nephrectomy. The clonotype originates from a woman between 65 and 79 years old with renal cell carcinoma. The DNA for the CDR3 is TGCAGCGTGTCACCGGGACAGGGGCTTATGATGGACTTC. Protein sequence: CSVSPGQGLMMDF.